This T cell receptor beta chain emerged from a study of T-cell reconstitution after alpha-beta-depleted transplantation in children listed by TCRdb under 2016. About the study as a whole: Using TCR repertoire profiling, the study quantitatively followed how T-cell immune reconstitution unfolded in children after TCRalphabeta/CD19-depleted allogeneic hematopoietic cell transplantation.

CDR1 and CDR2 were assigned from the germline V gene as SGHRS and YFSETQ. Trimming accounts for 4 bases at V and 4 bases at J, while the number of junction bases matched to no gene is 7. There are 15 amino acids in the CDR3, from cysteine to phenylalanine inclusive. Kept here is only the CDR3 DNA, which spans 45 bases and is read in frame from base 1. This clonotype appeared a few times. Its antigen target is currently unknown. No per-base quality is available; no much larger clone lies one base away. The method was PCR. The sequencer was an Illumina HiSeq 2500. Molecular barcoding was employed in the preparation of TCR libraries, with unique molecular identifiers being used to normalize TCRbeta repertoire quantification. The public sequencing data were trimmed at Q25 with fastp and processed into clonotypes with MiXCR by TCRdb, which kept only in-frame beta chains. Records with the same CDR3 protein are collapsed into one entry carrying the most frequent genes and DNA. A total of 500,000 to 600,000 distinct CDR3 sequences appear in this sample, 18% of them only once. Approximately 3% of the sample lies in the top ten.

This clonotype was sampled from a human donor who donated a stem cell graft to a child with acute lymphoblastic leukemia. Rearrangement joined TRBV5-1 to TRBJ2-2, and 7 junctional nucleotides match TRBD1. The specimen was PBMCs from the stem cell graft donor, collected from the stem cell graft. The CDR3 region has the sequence CASSAGTAVTGELFF. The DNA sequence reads TGCGCCAGCAGCGCCGGGACAGCTGTCACCGGGGAGCTGTTTTTT.